This TCR beta chain was profiled in a study of radiotherapy plus CTLA-4 blockade in lung cancer. Overall study results and limits: Peripheral blood showed expansion of tumor-derived TCR clones after radiotherapy and ipilimumab. Response, reportedly, was best predicted by interferon-beta along with early blood T cell clone dynamics.

V was shortened by 4 bases and J by 2 bases, with 12 bases between the two germline ends. CDR3 length equals 15 residues. CDR1 and CDR2 (germline): LGHNA, YSLEER. This clone showed up just a few times. As yet, its antigen is unknown. Repertoires were generated with immunoSEQ multiplex PCR, while TCRdb's copy carries only in-frame clones and drops some. The profile shows roughly 60,000 clones, 65% to 85% of them singletons. The study gave focal radiation plus ipilimumab CTLA-4 blockade to patients with chemo-refractory metastatic non-small-cell lung cancer. V is TRBV4-3 and J is TRBJ1-3, with D hard to call. This specimen consisted of peripheral blood, obtained from a patient treated with radiotherapy plus ipilimumab. The clonotype originates from a human donor with non-small cell lung cancer who had a complete response to radiotherapy plus ipilimumab. The CDR3: CASSRERFPGNTIYF. DNA for the CDR3: TGCGCCAGCAGCCGGGAGAGGTTTCCTGGAAACACCATATATTTT.